This record concerns one T cell receptor beta chain sequence. Its antigen is still unknown. One base away there is no much larger clone; base qualities are not given. The entry originates in a study of cytomegalovirus exposure and HLA in healthy donors (TCRdb year 2017). As for the study more broadly: In an earlier analysis of 587 of the donors, around 290 Gb of sequence data and some 120 million unique TCR beta sequences from about 179 million T cells were reported. About 300 gigabases of sequencing data and approximately 84 million unique TCR sequences were included in an early release covering roughly 700 HLA-typed donors. The genetic ancestry cluster associated with self-reported Caucasian donors included over 65% of the approximately 400 genotyped donors. The study was designed to test whether signatures of past pathogen exposure could be identified by cataloging public T cell receptors. The T cell repertoires of 700 or so subjects were profiled by immunosequencing and related to cytomegalovirus serostatus. A separate validation cohort of approximately 130 different subjects was used in addition to the 666-subject first cohort. The study combined high-throughput TCR immunosequencing, statistical association of individual TCRs with disease status, and machine learning to predict cytomegalovirus infection status. In a later analysis, previously published TCR beta repertoires from about 640 donors were re-analyzed and high-resolution HLA genotyping was added so that TCR occurrence patterns could be studied. The later analysis used no new phenotypic data to find candidate immune exposures, relying instead on TCR beta sequences and their occurrence across donors. An earlier analysis of some 500 of the donors applied high-throughput TCR beta sequencing to assess whether each TCR beta V gene segment acted as functional or pseudogenic. Donor age, sex, ethnicity and CMV serostatus were collected together with the repertoire data. Genome-wide SNP genotypes for about 55% of the 666 donors were used in a later genetic analysis, which treated that subset as a discovery cohort. Every discovery cohort repertoire had been produced on one sequencing platform. Both class I and class II loci were covered by HLA typing, at four-digit resolution. The number of typed donors differed by locus: about 629-630 for A, B, C, DRB1 and DQB1; roughly 510 for DQA1; around 610 for DPA1; and approximately 450 for DPB1. A few DR-DQ haplotypes were handled as single units for association and clustering because linkage in the cohort was strong. Across some 400 genotyped donors of the cohort, an average of roughly 200,000 unique TCR beta nucleotide sequences per donor were sequenced, and 15% to 20% of those sequences were non-productive.

The receptor library was made with the immunoSEQ multiplex PCR assay. A mixture of 60 forward primers for TCR Vbeta segments and 13 reverse primers for TCR Jbeta segments was used in the multiplex PCR. The CDR3 region of rearranged TCR beta genes was amplified from genomic DNA by a multiplex PCR assay. The Illumina HiSeq System was used to sequence the amplified TCR beta libraries as 87-base-pair reads. Under the source paper's analysis protocol: A later analysis counted approximately 84 million unique TCR beta chains across the 666 repertoires, and roughly 11 million of these chains were shared by at least two donors. Raw reads were error-corrected and collapsed into unique sequences with a nearest-neighbor algorithm that merged closely related sequences to remove PCR and sequencing errors. V, D and J gene segments were assigned by aligning CDR3 sequences to IMGT reference sequences. For a sequence to be retained, a match of at least six nucleotides to both a V gene segment and a J gene segment was required. A rearrangement counted as productive if the CDR3 had no stop codons and remained in frame with V and J, and every other rearrangement counted as non-productive. Following IMGT convention, CDR3 was defined as the stretch from the second conserved V-encoded cysteine up to the conserved J-encoded phenylalanine. The earlier analysis of 550 to 650 of the donors excluded any sequence lacking an unambiguous match to a single V gene segment. An earlier analysis of fewer than 650 of the donors classified V segments as functional when productive rearrangements were above 56.7% and as segregating when the standard deviation between donors was above 5%. A statistical classification framework was built to diagnose cytomegalovirus status from the catalog of TCR beta chain sequences. V and J gene assignment, in a later analysis, came from comparing TCR nucleotide sequences with IMGT/GENE-DB human TR gene sequences. The TCRdist pipeline was used in a later analysis to assign CDR3 sequences and most-parsimonious VDJ recombination scenarios. A later analysis defined each TCR beta chain by its CDR3 amino acid sequence plus V-gene family, and excluded reads lacking a unique V-gene family. To address suspected cross-contamination and a sequencing artifact, a later analysis removed some 620 highly shared, low-generation-probability nucleotide sequences. In a later analysis, a clonal expansion index was calculated for each public chain from normalized within-repertoire ranks of inferred template counts. In a later analysis, generation probabilities were computed using a VDJ recombination model fitted to out-of-frame rearrangements, and the results were checked against IGoR. Hypergeometric tests were used in a later analysis to score TCR-TCR, TCR-HLA and TCR-CMV co-occurrence, with a repertoire-size bias correction applied to the TCR pairs. A later analysis estimated false discovery rates by permuting HLA or CMV assignments 20 times. In a later analysis, co-occurring TCRs were grouped using DBSCAN, and TCRdist sequence similarity was added for clustering within HLA-allele-positive subsets. Repertoires with fewer than 30,000 or more than 120,000 public chains were left out of co-occurrence clustering, as were about 5 repertoires with anomalous nucleotide sharing. Drawn from immuneACCESS, this table holds only the in-frame rearrangements with V and J called that TCRdb kept. Clones are partly lost; checked studies trace under half to an unresolved V gene and leave the rest unexplained. V and J calls and clone size come straight from that table; D and trimming were deduced from the DNA. The sample contains some 140,000 clones, 55% to 80% of them found a single time. The ten largest account for 2% to 3% of the sample.

CDR1 ENHRY and CDR2 SYGVKD were looked up in the germline V gene. Inclusive of the bounding cysteine and phenylalanine, the CDR3 is 13 residues long. Just the 39-base CDR3 DNA is kept, in frame starting at base 1. Between the V and J ends, shortened by 4 bases and 5 bases respectively, the junction contains 11 bases. In total, approximately 690 healthy bone marrow donors made up the cohort. At the time of sampling, all cohort members were nominally healthy, though unrecorded immune exposures were likely present. The donor tested CMV seronegative, placing the donor among the 350 to 400 seronegative members of the cohort. A peripheral blood sample was collected from each donor, and TCR beta sequencing was performed on peripheral blood mononuclear cells. The Qiagen DNeasy Blood Extraction Kit was used to extract genomic DNA from the blood cell samples. The investigation overall reported the following: Strong co-occurrence of HLA alleles, especially DR and DQ, made assigning TCR associations to individual alleles difficult. Because some donors lacked HLA typing at each locus, the association tests relied only on the typed subset. In a later analysis, the rate of TCR association differed among HLA loci, with DRB1 alleles having the most associated TCRs and HLA-C alleles having the fewest. In a later genetic analysis, fewer N-insertions in productive TCRs were reported among donors in an Asian-associated ancestry cluster than the roughly 640-donor mean. The cohort was sequenced for TCR beta chains only, and without alpha or paired-chain data the features that could be detected were limited. The study listed 150 to 200 TCR beta chains as associated with cytomegalovirus. The authors suggested that the approach could potentially be extended to other disease states and immunological phenotypes. The only immune exposure information available for the cohort was CMV serostatus. Three of the identified cytomegalovirus-associated TCR beta chains were confirmed in vitro to be specific for cytomegalovirus antigens. According to a later analysis, most CMV-associated TCR beta chains appeared to be HLA-restricted, and the HLA associations seemed to be driven largely by CMV exposure. Specific HLA alleles were associated with 15,000 to 20,000 TCR beta sequences at a false discovery rate of 0.05 in a later analysis. An earlier analysis of around 540 of the donors showed that most TCR beta V segments appeared in productive rearrangements either about 87% or about 30% of the time, which broadly matched IMGT annotations. Because counts were too low, some 17 rarely observed V segments, including chromosome 9 orphons, were excluded from the earlier analysis of under 650 of the donors. Some IMGT-functional V segments, including TRBV6-2 and TRBV6-3, could not be distinguished by the 87-base-pair reads and were therefore excluded. The classifier was reported to diagnose cytomegalovirus status with high specificity and sensitivity in both the original and validation cohorts. A later analysis reported that several top co-occurrence clusters appeared linked to parvovirus B19, influenza, CMV and Epstein-Barr virus. A cluster of highly shared sequence variants was judged likely to be a technical artifact of the sequencing pipeline. Most TCR sequences were seen in very few donors, while some public TCRs were found in many individuals. An association between a missense DCLRE1C variant and V-gene and J-gene trimming of TCR beta chains was found in a later genetic analysis and replicated in an independent cohort. Linkage disequilibrium might explain the correlated functional status among segregating V segments, but an unknown experimental factor could not be excluded. A further reported finding was that TCR beta sequences accurately predicted the HLA-A and HLA-B alleles for most subjects in the first cohort. In a later analysis, HLA-associated TCR beta chains showed more clonal expansion and lower generation probabilities than non-associated chains that were equally common. Sequencing depth was assumed to be roughly uniform across donors in the presence/absence analyses, though that assumption may not hold.

The sequence joins TRBV10-3 to TRBJ1-2; the D gene identity is not certain. The sample taken for sequencing was PBMCs. This clonotype was sampled from a woman in her forties in good health and CMV-seronegative. This receptor has the CDR3 CAISGGADYGYTF. The DNA reads TGTGCCATCAGTGGAGGAGCGGATTATGGCTACACCTTC.